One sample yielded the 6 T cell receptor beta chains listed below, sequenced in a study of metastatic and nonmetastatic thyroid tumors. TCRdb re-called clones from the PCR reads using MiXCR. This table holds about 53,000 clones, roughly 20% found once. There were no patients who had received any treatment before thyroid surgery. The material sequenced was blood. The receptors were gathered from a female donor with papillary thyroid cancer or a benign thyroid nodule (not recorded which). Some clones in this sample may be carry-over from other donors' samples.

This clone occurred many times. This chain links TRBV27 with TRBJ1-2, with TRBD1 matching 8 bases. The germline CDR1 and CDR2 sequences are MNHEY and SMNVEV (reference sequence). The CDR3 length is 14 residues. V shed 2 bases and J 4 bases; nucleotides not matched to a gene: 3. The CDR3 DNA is TGTGCCAGCAGTTTACAGGGGGCGCTCTATGGCTACACCTTC. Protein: CASSLQGALYGYTF.

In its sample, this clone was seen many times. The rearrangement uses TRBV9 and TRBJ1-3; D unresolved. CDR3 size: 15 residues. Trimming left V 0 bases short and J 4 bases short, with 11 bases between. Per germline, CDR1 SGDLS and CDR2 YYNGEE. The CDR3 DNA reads TGTGCCAGCAGCGTAGAAGCCACTGCCGGAAACACCATATATTTT. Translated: CASSVEATAGNTIYF. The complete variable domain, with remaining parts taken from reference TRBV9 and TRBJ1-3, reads DSGVTQTPKHLITATGQRVTLRCSPRSGDLSVYWYQQSLDQGLQFLIQYYNGEERAKGNILERFSAQQFPDLHSELNLSSLELGDSALYFCASSVEATAGNTIYFGEGSWLTVV.

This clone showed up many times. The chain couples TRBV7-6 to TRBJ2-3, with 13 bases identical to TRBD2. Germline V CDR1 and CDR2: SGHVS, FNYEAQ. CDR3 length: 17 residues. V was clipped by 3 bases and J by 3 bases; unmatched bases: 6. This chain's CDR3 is CASSLPRTSGRTDTQYF. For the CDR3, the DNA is TGTGCCAGCAGCTTGCCCCGGACTAGCGGGAGAACAGATACGCAGTATTTT.

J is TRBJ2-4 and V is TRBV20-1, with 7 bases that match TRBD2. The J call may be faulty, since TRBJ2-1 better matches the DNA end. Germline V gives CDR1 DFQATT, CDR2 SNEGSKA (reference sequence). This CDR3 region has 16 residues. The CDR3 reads CSASHSGEGSSNEQFF. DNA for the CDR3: TGCAGTGCTAGTCATAGTGGGGAGGGTAGCTCTAATGAGCAGTTCTTC.

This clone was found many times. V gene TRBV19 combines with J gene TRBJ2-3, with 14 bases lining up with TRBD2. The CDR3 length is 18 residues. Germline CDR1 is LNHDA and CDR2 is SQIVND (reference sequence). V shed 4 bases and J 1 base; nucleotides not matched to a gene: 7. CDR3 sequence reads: CASSTSGLAGAGTDTQYF. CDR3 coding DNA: TGTGCCAGTAGTACTTCGGGACTAGCGGGAGCCGGCACAGATACGCAGTATTTT.

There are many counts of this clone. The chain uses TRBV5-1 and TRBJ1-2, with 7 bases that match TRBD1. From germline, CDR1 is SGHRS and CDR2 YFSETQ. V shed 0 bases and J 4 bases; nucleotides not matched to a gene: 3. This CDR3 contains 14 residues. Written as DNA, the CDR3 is TGCGCCAGCAGCTTGGCCGGGACAGCCTATGGCTACACCTTC. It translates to CASSLAGTAYGYTF.